This passage covers 12 T cell receptor beta chains from one sample sequenced in a study of cytomegalovirus exposure and HLA in healthy donors. The PCR employed 60 Vbeta primers together with 13 Jbeta primers. The table came from immunoSEQ multiplex PCR; TCRdb's copy has only in-frame clones and leaves some out. The sample carries about 150,000 clones, approximately 80% recorded once. The sequenced material came from PBMCs. These receptors were taken from a boy aged 2 to 10 in good health and CMV-seronegative.

This chain joins TRBV28 and TRBJ1-5, with D perhaps TRBD1 (6 bases). V lost 2 bases to trimming and J lost 8 bases, with 16 bases between them. Germline V CDR1 and CDR2: MDHEN, SYDVKM. The CDR3 length is 15 residues. CDR3 nucleotide sequence: TGTGCCAGCAGTTTAGGGCTCCAGGGGAAGGAGCCCCAGCATTTT. This sequence encodes CASSLGLQGKEPQHF.

The rearrangement joins TRBV7-2 to TRBJ2-5, with D possibly matching TRBD1 (6 bases). The V end was cut by 5 bases, the J end by 3 bases, with 10 bases between. Germline V CDR1 and CDR2: SGHTA, FQGNSA. This CDR3 is 13 amino acids long. CDR3 DNA: TGTGCCAGCAGCCCCCCAGGGGAAGAGACCCAGTACTTC. Protein sequence: CASSPPGEETQYF.

The J gene is TRBJ2-6, the V gene TRBV28; no clear D. The germline V and J ends were trimmed by 4 bases and 4 bases, with 8 bases remaining between them. This CDR3 region has 14 residues. CDR1 MDHEN and CDR2 SYDVKM come from the germline V gene. DNA for the CDR3: TGTGCCAGCAGTTACTCCTCCGGGGCCAACGTCCTGACTTTC. Protein: CASSYSSGANVLTF.

This rearrangement joins TRBV30 to TRBJ2-3; TRBD2 agrees at 11 bases. Unmatched junction bases numbered 6, after V lost 0 bases and J lost 4 bases. This CDR3 is built from 16 residues. Germline CDR1 is GTSNPN and CDR2 is SVGIG (reference sequence). The CDR3 bases are TGTGCCTGGAGTGTAGCTAGCGGGGGGTTGCCAGATACGCAGTATTTT. Translated, it gives CAWSVASGGLPDTQYF.

The chain links TRBV28 to TRBJ2-1; D call uncertain. Trimming removed 6 bases at V and 0 bases at J, with 12 bases between. CDR1 is MDHEN, CDR2 SYDVKM, per germline. The CDR3 is made up of 15 amino acids. As DNA, the CDR3 is TGTGCCAGCAGGCCTCCTCTACCCTCCTACAATGAGCAGTTCTTC. It encodes CASRPPLPSYNEQFF.

This chain links TRBV2 with TRBJ2-5, with TRBD2 matching 7 bases. The ends lost 4 bases at V and 5 bases at J; junction bases unmatched: 4. This CDR3 is built from 13 residues. The germline V gene encodes CDR1 SNHLY and CDR2 FYNNEI. The CDR3 bases are TGTGCCAGCAGTGGGGAGGGCCACGAGACCCAGTACTTC. Translating it yields CASSGEGHETQYF.

The rearrangement links TRBV11-2 to TRBJ1-5; the match to TRBD1 covers 7 bases. Germline V gives CDR1 SGHAT, CDR2 FQNNGV. The junction had 12 bases not matched to a gene; V was cut back by 5 bases and J by 5 bases. CDR3 length equals 16 residues. Here the CDR3 DNA reads TGTGCCAGCAGCCGAATCAAGACAGGGAAGTATCAGCCCCAGCATTTT. Protein sequence: CASSRIKTGKYQPQHF.

The rearrangement links TRBV18 to TRBJ1-1; no clear D. Per the germline V gene, CDR1 is KGHSH and CDR2 is LQKENI. V lost 3 bases to trimming and J lost 1 base, with 15 bases between them. The CDR3 runs 16 residues. The CDR3 reads CASSPGAEGPNTEAFF. The CDR3 bases are TGTGCCAGCTCACCGGGAGCGGAGGGTCCGAACACTGAAGCTTTCTTT.

The chain uses TRBV27 and TRBJ2-7, with unresolved D. The CDR3 has 16 amino acids. Germline CDR1 and CDR2: MNHEY and SMNVEV (reference sequence). Trimming took 4 bases from V and 0 from J, leaving 16 bases between them. The CDR3 DNA follows: TGTGCCAGCAGTTCTAAATCGGGTGCCCTCTCCTACGAGCAGTACTTC. It codes for CASSSKSGALSYEQYF.

The chain employs TRBV7-3 and TRBJ1-5; TRBD1 might be the D (6 bases). V shed 3 bases and J shed 0 bases, with 12 bases lying between them. The CDR3 consists of 16 residues. Per germline, CDR1 SGHTA and CDR2 FQGTGA. The CDR3 coding sequence is TGTGCCAGCAGCTTCTGGACAGATAATAGCAATCAGCCCCAGCATTTT. Its translation: CASSFWTDNSNQPQHF.

This chain uses TRBV5-6 with TRBJ1-5; D is perhaps TRBD1 (6 bases). CDR1 and CDR2 (germline): SGHDT, YYEEEE. V gave up 4 bases and J gave up 3 bases, with 20 bases separating them. CDR3 size: 17 residues. The CDR3 sequence: CASSHFSEHRDNQPQHF. CDR3 in DNA: TGTGCCAGCAGCCATTTTTCTGAACACAGGGACAATCAGCCCCAGCATTTT.

This clone was seen a few times. The rearrangement joins TRBV18 to TRBJ2-2, with TRBD1 identical over 8 bases. Trimming at V came to 1 base and at J to 5 bases, leaving 6 bases not matched to a gene. This CDR3 region has 16 residues. CDR1 and CDR2 from the germline V gene are KGHSH and LQKENI. The CDR3 protein is CASSPRTGGVTGELFF. CDR3 DNA sequence: TGTGCCAGCTCACCACGAACAGGGGGAGTAACCGGGGAGCTGTTTTTT. The entire variable domain, with the rest obtained from reference TRBV18 and TRBJ2-2, is as follows: NAGVMQNPRHLVRRRGQEARLRCSPMKGHSHVYWYRQLPEEGLKFMVYLQKENIIDESGMPKERFSAEFPKEGPSILRIQQVVRGDSAAYFCASSPRTGGVTGELFFGEGSRLTVL.